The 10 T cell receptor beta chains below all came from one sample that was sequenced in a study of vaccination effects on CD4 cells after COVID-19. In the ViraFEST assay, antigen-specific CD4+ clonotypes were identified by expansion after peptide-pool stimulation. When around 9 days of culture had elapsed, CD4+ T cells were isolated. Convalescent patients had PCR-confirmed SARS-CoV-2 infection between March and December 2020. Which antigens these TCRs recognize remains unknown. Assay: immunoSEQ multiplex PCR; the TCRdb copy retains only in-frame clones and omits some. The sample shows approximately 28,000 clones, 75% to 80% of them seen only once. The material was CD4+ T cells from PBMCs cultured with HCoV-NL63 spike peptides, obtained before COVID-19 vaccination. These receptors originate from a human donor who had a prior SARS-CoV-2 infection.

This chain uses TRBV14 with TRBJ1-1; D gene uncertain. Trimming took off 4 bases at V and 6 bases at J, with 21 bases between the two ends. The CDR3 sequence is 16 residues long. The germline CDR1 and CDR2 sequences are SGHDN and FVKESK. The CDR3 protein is CASSLPGQLTDAEAFF. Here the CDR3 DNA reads TGTGCCAGCAGCCTCCCGGGCCAACTGACGGACGCTGAAGCTTTCTTT.

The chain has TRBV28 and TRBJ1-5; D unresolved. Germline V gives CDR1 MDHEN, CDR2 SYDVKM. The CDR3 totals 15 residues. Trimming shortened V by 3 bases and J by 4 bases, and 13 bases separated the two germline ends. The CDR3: CASSFFGVGNQPQHF. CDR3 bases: TGTGCCAGCAGTTTCTTCGGCGTGGGGAATCAGCCCCAGCATTTT.

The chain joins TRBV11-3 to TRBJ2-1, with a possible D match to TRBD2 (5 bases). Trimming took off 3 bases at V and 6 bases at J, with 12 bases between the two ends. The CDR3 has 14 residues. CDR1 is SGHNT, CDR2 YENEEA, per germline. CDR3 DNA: TGTGCCAGCAGCTTGCGGAGGCGGCTCAATGAGCAGTTCTTC. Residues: CASSLRRRLNEQFF.

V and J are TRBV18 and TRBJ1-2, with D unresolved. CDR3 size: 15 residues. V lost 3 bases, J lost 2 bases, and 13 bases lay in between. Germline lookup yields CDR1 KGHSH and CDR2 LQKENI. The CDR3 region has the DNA TGTGCCAGCTCACCGAAGCAGGCGAACAACTATGGCTACACCTTC. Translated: CASSPKQANNYGYTF.

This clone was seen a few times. The CDR3 is CASSQDILALTGELFF. The CDR3 DNA reads as TGCGCCAGCAGCCAAGATATCCTAGCCCTCACCGGGGAGCTGTTTTTT. V is TRBV4-3 and J is TRBJ2-2; tentative D call: TRBD2 (5 bases). Deletions cut 0 bases from V and 4 bases from J, with 12 bases between. CDR1 and CDR2 (germline): LGHNA, YSLEER. The CDR3 consists of 16 residues.

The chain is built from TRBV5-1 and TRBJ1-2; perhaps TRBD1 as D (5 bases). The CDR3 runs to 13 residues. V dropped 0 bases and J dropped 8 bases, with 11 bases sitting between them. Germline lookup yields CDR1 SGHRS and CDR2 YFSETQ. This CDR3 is CASSLEGAQGYTF. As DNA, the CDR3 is TGCGCCAGCAGCTTGGAAGGGGCGCAGGGCTACACCTTC. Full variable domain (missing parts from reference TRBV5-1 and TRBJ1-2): KAGVTQTPRYLIKTRGQQVTLSCSPISGHRSVSWYQQTPGQGLQFLFEYFSETQRNKGNFPGRFSGRQFSNSRSEMNVSTLELGDSALYLCASSLEGAQGYTFGSGTRLTVV.

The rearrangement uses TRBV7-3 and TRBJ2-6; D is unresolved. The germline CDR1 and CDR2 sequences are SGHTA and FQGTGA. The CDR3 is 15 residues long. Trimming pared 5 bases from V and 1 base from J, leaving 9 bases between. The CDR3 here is CASSPQLSGANVLTF. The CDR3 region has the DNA TGTGCCAGCAGCCCACAGCTTTCTGGGGCCAACGTCCTGACTTTC.

CDR3 DNA: TGTGCCAGCAGTGAAACCAGGGTGTACCAAGAGACCCAGTACTTC. The encoded protein is CASSETRVYQETQYF. The chain joins TRBV2 to TRBJ2-5; TRBD1 is a possible D gene (5 bases). Germline CDR1 and CDR2: SNHLY and FYNNEI. The CDR3 covers 15 residues. The V and J ends lost 2 bases and 0 bases respectively, with 10 bases between them.

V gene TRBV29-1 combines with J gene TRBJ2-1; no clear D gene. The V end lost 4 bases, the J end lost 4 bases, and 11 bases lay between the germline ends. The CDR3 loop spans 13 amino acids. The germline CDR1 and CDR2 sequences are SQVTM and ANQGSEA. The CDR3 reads CSVAREQYNEQFF. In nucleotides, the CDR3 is TGCAGCGTTGCAAGGGAACAGTACAATGAGCAGTTCTTC.

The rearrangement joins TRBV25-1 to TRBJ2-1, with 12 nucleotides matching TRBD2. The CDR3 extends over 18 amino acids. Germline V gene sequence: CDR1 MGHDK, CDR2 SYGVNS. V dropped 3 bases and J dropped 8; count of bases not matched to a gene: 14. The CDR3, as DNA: TGTGCCAGCAGTGATAGTAGGGGAGGGACTAGCGGGTGGGATGAGCAGTTCTTC. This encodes CASSDSRGGTSGWDEQFF.